These 20 T cell receptor beta chains were all obtained from the same sample, sequenced in a study of blood T cell repertoires in COVID-19. TCRdb's table, derived via immunoSEQ multiplex PCR, lists solely in-frame clones and lacks some. This sample has about 200,000 clones, with roughly 88% found just once. The sequencing input was PBMCs or T cells enriched from blood (not recorded which). These receptors were obtained from a man aged 35 to 55 with acute COVID-19.

This chain joins TRBV6-5 and TRBJ2-7; D gene uncertain. Deletions cut 6 bases from V and 7 bases from J, with 13 bases between. The CDR3 covers 12 residues. CDR1 and CDR2 from the germline V gene are MNHEY and SVGAGI. CDR3 protein: CASRAVGLEQYF. The CDR3 DNA follows: TGTGCCAGCAGGGCCGTTGGCCTGGAGCAGTACTTC.

The chain is built from TRBV7-8 and TRBJ2-1, with a weak D call TRBD2 (5 bases). This CDR3 comprises 13 residues. The germline gives CDR1 SGHVS, CDR2 FQNEAQ. V was pared by 5 bases and J by 8 bases, with 13 bases between. In DNA form, the CDR3 reads TGTGCCAGCAGCCTCGACTACGGCGATGAGCAGTTCTTC. As protein: CASSLDYGDEQFF.

This sequence joins TRBV19 and TRBJ2-7, with TRBD2 identical over 8 bases. The CDR3 length is 18 residues. Trimming removed 5 bases from V and 6 bases from J; junction bases left unmatched: 21. Germline loops: CDR1 LNHDA, CDR2 SQIVND (reference sequence). The CDR3 is CASSPRGGLRVPWGEQYF. The DNA of the CDR3 is TGTGCCAGTAGTCCACGGGGGGGATTACGGGTCCCCTGGGGCGAGCAGTACTTC.

The chain carries TRBV2 and TRBJ1-1; 9 bases agree with TRBD1. There are 15 residues in the CDR3. In germline, CDR1 is SNHLY, CDR2 FYNNEI. V lost 7 bases to trimming and J lost 4 bases; unmatched junction nucleotides: 10. CDR3 nucleotides: TGTGCCAGCACCCACATTGACAGGGGGGGCACTGAAGCTTTCTTT. This codes for CASTHIDRGGTEAFF.

This clone was detected only a few times. The chain combines TRBV7-9 with TRBJ1-2, with no clear D. The CDR3 is made up of 14 amino acids. V lost 3 bases and J lost 4, with 12 bases in between. The germline V gene encodes CDR1 SEHNR and CDR2 FQNEAQ (reference sequence). CDR3 nucleotides: TGTGCCAGCAGCTTTGGCGGCGGAGGCTATGGCTACACCTTC. Translating it yields CASSFGGGGYGYTF.

This chain joins TRBV10-3 and TRBJ1-1; D unresolved. This CDR3 contains 16 residues. Germline V gene data show CDR1 as ENHRY and CDR2 as SYGVKD. The V end lost 5 bases, the J end lost 5 bases, and 21 bases lay between the germline ends. CDR3 protein: CAISKSQASVPTEAFF. The CDR3 DNA is TGTGCCATCAGTAAGAGCCAGGCCTCTGTCCCGACTGAAGCTTTCTTT.

The chain has TRBV19 and TRBJ2-3; D unclear. With 6 bases removed from V and 1 base from J, the gap between germline ends came to 5 bases. The CDR3 spans 12 residues. CDR1 and CDR2 (germline): LNHDA, SQIVND (reference sequence). The CDR3 region has the DNA TGTGCCAGTAGCGAGGGCACAGATACGCAGTATTTT. Protein sequence: CASSEGTDTQYF.

The V call is TRBV5-4, the J call TRBJ2-5, with 7 bases that match TRBD2. This CDR3 comprises 15 residues. Germline assignment: CDR1 SGHNT and CDR2 YYREEE (reference sequence). V was pared by 4 bases and J by 5 bases, with 11 bases of the junction left unmatched. The CDR3 DNA reads as TGTGCCAGCAGCCCCAGCGGGGTCGCTGTTGAGACCCAGTACTTC. It translates to CASSPSGVAVETQYF.

The chain links TRBV7-9 to TRBJ2-5, with 11 bases lining up with TRBD2. Germline CDR1 and CDR2: SEHNR and FQNEAQ (reference sequence). This CDR3 spans 15 amino acids. Trimming took 5 bases from V and 4 from J; bases not matched to a gene: 6. CDR3 nucleotides: TGTGCCAGCAGCCCTATGGGACTAGCGGCAGAGACCCAGTACTTC. Translated: CASSPMGLAAETQYF. Supplemented by reference TRBV7-9 and TRBJ2-5, the full variable domain reads DTGVSQNPRHKITKRGQNVTFRCDPISEHNRLYWYRQTLGQGPEFLTYFQNEAQLEKSRLLSDRFSAERPKGSFSTLEIQRTEQGDSAMYLCASSPMGLAAETQYFGPGTRLLVL.

The rearrangement uses TRBV28 and TRBJ2-7, with 7 nucleotides matching TRBD2. V lost 8 bases, J lost 9 bases, and 19 bases stayed unmatched. This CDR3 comprises 15 residues. Germline CDR1 reads MDHEN; CDR2 reads SYDVKM. In DNA, the CDR3 is TGTGCCAGCGGCTCGAGAGCGGCGGGAGTCGTTACGCAGTACTTC. Amino acids: CASGSRAAGVVTQYF.

This chain joins TRBV24-1 and TRBJ2-3, with D hard to call. The CDR3 extends over 12 amino acids. Trimming shortened V by 9 bases and J by 3 bases, and 9 bases separated the two germline ends. Germline CDR1 is KGHDR and CDR2 is SFDVKD. The chain's CDR3 is CATQELTDTQYF. The CDR3 DNA sequence: TGTGCCACCCAGGAATTAACAGATACGCAGTATTTT.

The V and J genes are TRBV10-1 and TRBJ2-1; D uncertain. CDR1 and CDR2 from the germline V gene are WNHNN and SYGVQD (reference sequence). Trimming shortened V by 0 bases and J by 6 bases, and 6 bases separated the two germline ends. The CDR3 length is 13 residues. Written as DNA, the CDR3 is TGCGCCAGCAGTGAGTCCCGGGTCAATGAGCAGTTCTTC. This gives the protein CASSESRVNEQFF.

This chain's CDR3 is CASSYSSRVREKLFF. Here the CDR3 DNA reads TGCGCCAGCAGCTATTCCTCCAGGGTGCGTGAAAAACTGTTTTTT. The chain is built from TRBV4-3 and TRBJ1-4; TRBD1 is a possible D gene (5 bases). CDR1 is LGHNA and CDR2 is YSLEER in the germline V gene. The CDR3 loop spans 15 amino acids. V dropped 5 bases and J dropped 7 bases, with 17 bases sitting between them.

The chain recombines TRBV7-9 with TRBJ2-2; 9 bases are shared with TRBD2. The trim removed 3 bases at V and 5 bases at J, leaving 7 bases unmatched. Germline V CDR1 and CDR2: SEHNR, FQNEAQ (reference sequence). The CDR3 is made up of 16 amino acids. The CDR3 reads CASSLIGGRGTGELFF. In nucleotides, the CDR3 is TGTGCCAGCAGCTTGATTGGCGGGAGGGGAACCGGGGAGCTGTTTTTT.

The chain carries TRBV5-1 and TRBJ1-2; 7 bases align to TRBD1. CDR3 length: 13 residues. Looked up from germline, CDR1 is SGHRS and CDR2 is YFSETQ. J was trimmed by 4 bases and V by 4 bases; bases with no gene match: 4. The CDR3: CASSGGQFYGYTF. The CDR3 DNA sequence: TGCGCCAGCAGCGGGGGACAGTTCTATGGCTACACCTTC. The full variable domain, in which reference TRBV5-1 and TRBJ1-2 provide the parts outside the CDR3, is KAGVTQTPRYLIKTRGQQVTLSCSPISGHRSVSWYQQTPGQGLQFLFEYFSETQRNKGNFPGRFSGRQFSNSRSEMNVSTLELGDSALYLCASSGGQFYGYTFGSGTRLTVV.

The chain combines TRBV11-2 with TRBJ2-7; the D gene is possibly TRBD2 (6 bases). V lost 3 bases and J lost 5, with 8 bases in between. Germline V CDR1 and CDR2: SGHAT, FQNNGV. This CDR3 comprises 12 residues. The CDR3 protein is CASSFGGNEQYF. CDR3 DNA sequence: TGTGCCAGCAGCTTCGGAGGGAACGAGCAGTACTTC.

The gene calls are TRBV5-1 and TRBJ2-2, with TRBD1 matching 9 bases. CDR1 SGHRS and CDR2 YFSETQ come from the germline V gene. The CDR3 runs to 15 residues. Unmatched junction bases numbered 4, after V lost 4 bases and J lost 3 bases. For the CDR3, the DNA is TGCGCCAGCAGCCAGGACAGGGGCGACACCGGGGAGCTGTTTTTT. Encoded protein: CASSQDRGDTGELFF.

This clone was detected only once. The chain combines TRBV7-6 with TRBJ2-5; TRBD2 matches 8 bases. V shed 5 bases and J 2 bases; nucleotides not matched to a gene: 10. In germline, CDR1 is SGHVS, CDR2 FNYEAQ. The CDR3 length is 16 residues. The CDR3 DNA follows: TGTGCCAGCAGCCCGTTCCGGGAGGGTGGGCAAGAGACCCAGTACTTC. Amino acid sequence: CASSPFREGGQETQYF.

The V call is TRBV30, the J call TRBJ1-1; tentative D call: TRBD1 (5 bases). V dropped 5 bases and J dropped 3 bases, with 13 bases sitting between them. This CDR3 has 13 residues. In germline, CDR1 is GTSNPN, CDR2 SVGIG (reference sequence). The CDR3 sequence is CAWGALGDTEAFF. The CDR3 nucleotides read TGTGCCTGGGGGGCATTAGGGGACACTGAAGCTTTCTTT.

V gene TRBV7-8 combines with J gene TRBJ2-2, with 7 bases lining up with TRBD2. The V gene end was trimmed by 1 base and the J gene end by 7 bases; junction bases not matched to a gene: 12. The length of the CDR3 is 17 residues. CDR1 SGHVS and CDR2 FQNEAQ come from the germline V gene. CDR3 loop: CASSLVWGRANSGELFF. DNA for the CDR3: TGTGCCAGCAGCTTAGTTTGGGGGAGGGCCAATAGCGGGGAGCTGTTTTTT.